Following are 31 T cell receptor beta chains from one sample sequenced in a study of cytomegalovirus exposure and HLA in healthy donors. The primer mix had 60 Vbeta and 13 Jbeta primers. Generated by immunoSEQ multiplex PCR, the TCRdb table keeps only in-frame clones and is missing some. The top ten hold approximately 2.6% of the sample, which has 100,000 to 150,000 clones, roughly four fifths seen once. The sequencing input was PBMCs. Receptors were obtained from a boy aged 2 to 10 in good health and CMV-seronegative.

This sequence joins TRBV7-2 and TRBJ1-2, with a weak D call TRBD1 (5 bases). The CDR3 is 17 amino acids. V gave up 1 base and J gave up 2 bases, with 17 bases separating them. CDR1 and CDR2 from the germline V gene are SGHTA and FQGNSA. The CDR3 nucleotides are TGTGCCAGCAGCTTAGGGGAGGGGCCGAGGCTAAACTATGGCTACACCTTC. The encoded protein is CASSLGEGPRLNYGYTF.

The chain uses TRBV11-2 and TRBJ1-2, with D uncertain. Trimming stripped 2 bases from V and 4 bases from J, with 11 bases between. In germline, CDR1 is SGHAT, CDR2 FQNNGV. CDR3 length: 14 amino acids. The CDR3 DNA reads as TGTGCCAGCAGCTTAACACGGGATTCCTATGGCTACACCTTC. Its translation is CASSLTRDSYGYTF.

V is TRBV19 and J is TRBJ1-1, with D perhaps matching TRBD1 (6 bases). Trimming stripped 7 bases from V and 4 bases from J, with 22 bases between. The CDR3 is 16 residues long. Germline assignment: CDR1 LNHDA and CDR2 SQIVND (reference sequence). The CDR3 loop is CASTFEASRGSTEAFF. CDR3 DNA: TGTGCCAGTACCTTTGAGGCGTCGAGGGGGAGCACTGAAGCTTTCTTT.

This chain's CDR3 is CASSGGGTAGNTIYF. The CDR3 coding sequence is TGTGCCAGCAGCGGGGGTGGGACAGCTGGAAACACCATATATTTT. J is TRBJ1-3 and V is TRBV5-4, with 7 bases matching TRBD1. Germline lookup yields CDR1 SGHNT and CDR2 YYREEE (reference sequence). The CDR3 covers 15 residues. V lost 4 bases to trimming and J lost 2 bases; unmatched junction nucleotides: 6.

The chain combines TRBV6-5 with TRBJ1-2, with TRBD1 identical over 12 bases. The V segment lost 2 bases and the J segment 7 bases; nucleotides outside the gene matches: 2. Germline V gene sequence: CDR1 MNHEY, CDR2 SVGAGI. The CDR3 runs 14 residues. CDR3 protein: CASSYRDRGLGYTF. The DNA of the CDR3 is TGTGCCAGCAGTTACCGGGACAGGGGGCTTGGCTACACCTTC.

The V and J genes are TRBV2 and TRBJ1-5; possible D gene TRBD1, 6 bases. The germline V gene encodes CDR1 SNHLY and CDR2 FYNNEI. CDR3 length: 14 residues. V lost 4 bases and J lost 6, with 13 bases in between. The CDR3 coding sequence is TGTGCCAGCAGTGGCGGGGGGGGCGGTCAGCCCCAGCATTTT. It codes for CASSGGGGGQPQHF. The complete variable domain, with remaining parts taken from reference TRBV2 and TRBJ1-5, reads EPEVTQTPSHQVTQMGQEVILRCVPISNHLYFYWYRQILGQKVEFLVSFYNNEISEKSEIFDDQFSVERPDGSNFTLKIRSTKLEDSAMYFCASSGGGGGQPQHFGDGTRLSIL.

A few counts support this clone. V usage is TRBV6-5 and J usage is TRBJ2-6, with D tentatively TRBD1 (5 bases). Between the trimmed V and J ends, which lost 5 bases and 0 bases, there was a span of 8 bases. The CDR3 has 15 residues. The V gene's germline CDR1 is MNHEY and CDR2 SVGAGI. The CDR3 region has the DNA TGTGCCAGCAGTGCGGACAACTCTGGGGCCAACGTCCTGACTTTC. Its protein is CASSADNSGANVLTF.

V is TRBV2 and J is TRBJ2-3; 11 nucleotides match TRBD2. This CDR3 is 15 amino acids long. Germline assignment: CDR1 SNHLY and CDR2 FYNNEI. With V trimmed by 6 bases and J by 4 bases, 6 bases remained unmatched. This CDR3 reads CASRSWTSGSDTQYF. Here the CDR3 DNA reads TGTGCCAGCAGAAGCTGGACTAGCGGGTCAGATACGCAGTATTTT.

This chain uses TRBV30 with TRBJ1-1; the D is unclear. Germline V gene sequence: CDR1 GTSNPN, CDR2 SVGIG (reference sequence). CDR3 length equals 12 residues. V shed 2 bases and J shed 11 bases, with 15 bases lying between them. CDR3 region: CAWSFGPGEAFF. The CDR3 DNA is TGTGCCTGGAGTTTCGGTCCAGGTGAGGCTTTCTTT.

The chain couples TRBV6-1 to TRBJ2-1; 9 nucleotides line up with TRBD2. V gave up 8 bases and J gave up 3 bases; unmatched junction bases: 2. The germline CDR1 and CDR2 sequences are MNHNS and SASEGT. CDR3 length: 13 residues. The CDR3 DNA follows: TGTGCCAGCCAGACTAGCGGCTACAATGAGCAGTTCTTC. Amino acids: CASQTSGYNEQFF.

The chain joins TRBV11-2 to TRBJ2-5; 8 nucleotides align to TRBD2. The CDR3 length is 13 residues. CDR1 and CDR2 (germline): SGHAT, FQNNGV. Unmatched junction bases numbered 0, after V lost 1 base and J lost 5 bases. The CDR3 spells CASSLAGGETQYF. The CDR3 DNA is TGTGCCAGCAGCTTAGCGGGGGGGGAGACCCAGTACTTC.

The gene calls are TRBV21-1 and TRBJ2-7; the table's D call, TRBD2, has no DNA check behind it. TRBV21-1 is recorded as a pseudogene. The CDR3 length is 13 residues. CDR3 region: CASPDLYCNEQYV. CDR3 coding DNA: TGTGCCAGCCCAGACTTATACTGCAACGAGCAGTACGTC.

This chain joins TRBV5-6 and TRBJ2-7, with 7 nucleotides matching TRBD2. V was pared by 4 bases and J by 10 bases, with 8 bases of the junction left unmatched. CDR1 SGHDT and CDR2 YYEEEE come from the germline V gene. This CDR3 contains 12 residues. The chain's CDR3 is CASSLRGGGQYV. The CDR3 nucleotides read TGTGCCAGCAGCCTTCGTGGGGGGGGTCAGTACGTC.

On this clone itself: Other DNA sequences in the same sample also yield this CDR3. V usage is TRBV27 and J usage is TRBJ2-7; 12 nucleotides match TRBD2. CDR1 MNHEY and CDR2 SMNVEV come from the germline V gene (reference sequence). The CDR3 has 17 residues. CDR3 DNA: TGCGCCAGCAGTTTATTAGGCCTAGCGGGAGGGCCGGGAGAGCAGTACGTC. This translates into CASSLLGLAGGPGEQYV.

The chain has TRBV19 and TRBJ2-5, with D possibly matching TRBD2 (6 bases). This CDR3 is built from 16 residues. CDR1 LNHDA and CDR2 SQIVND come from the germline V gene (reference sequence). V gave up 6 bases and J gave up 5 bases, with 22 bases separating them. This CDR3 reads CASSRLDGGVGETQYF. DNA of the CDR3: TGTGCCAGTAGCCGATTAGACGGGGGAGTAGGGGAGACCCAGTACTTC.

V is TRBV5-1 and J is TRBJ2-1, with 9 nucleotides matching TRBD1. V dropped 6 bases and J dropped 6; count of bases not matched to a gene: 13. The germline V gene has CDR1 SGHRS and CDR2 YFSETQ. The CDR3 loop spans 16 amino acids. The CDR3 loop reads CASNQMGTGTPNEQFF. CDR3 DNA sequence: TGCGCCAGCAACCAAATGGGGACAGGGACCCCCAATGAGCAGTTCTTC.

The V gene is TRBV25-1, the J gene TRBJ1-1; D is unclear. The CDR3 sequence is 15 residues long. Germline-derived CDR1 and CDR2 are MGHDK and SYGVNS. Trimming took off 5 bases at V and 1 base at J, with 14 bases between the two ends. CDR3 sequence (DNA): TGTGCCAGCAGTAACTCCGGGTTGGGGAACACTGAAGCTTTCTTT. Protein product: CASSNSGLGNTEAFF.

The table lists this clone with a few counts. This chain uses TRBV7-8 with TRBJ2-1, with TRBD2 matching 7 bases. The V gene end was trimmed by 4 bases and the J gene end by 13 bases; junction bases not matched to a gene: 13. Germline values: CDR1 SGHVS, CDR2 FQNEAQ. The CDR3 spans 14 residues. CDR3 region: CASSSLAPGREQFF. CDR3 DNA: TGTGCCAGCAGCTCACTAGCGCCTGGCAGGGAACAGTTCTTC.

V is TRBV7-6 and J is TRBJ1-6; D ambiguous. Germline lookup yields CDR1 SGHVS and CDR2 FNYEAQ. With 0 bases removed from V and 7 bases from J, the gap between germline ends came to 7 bases. The CDR3 is 14 residues long. In nucleotides, the CDR3 is TGTGCCAGCAGCTTAGCGGGCGGGAATTCACCCCTCCACTTT. Translating gives CASSLAGGNSPLHF.

The chain combines TRBV9 with TRBJ2-1; 9 bases agree with TRBD2. J gave up 7 bases and V 3 bases, and 8 bases lay outside the gene matches. This CDR3 has 15 residues. Germline CDR1 is SGDLS and CDR2 is YYNGEE. In nucleotides, the CDR3 is TGTGCCAGCAGCGGACAGGTAGCGGGAGATAATGAGCAGTTCTTC. Its translation is CASSGQVAGDNEQFF.

This clone was counted a single time. This chain links TRBV20-1 with TRBJ1-1; 7 bases fit TRBD1. J gave up 4 bases and V 6 bases, and 2 bases lay outside the gene matches. CDR1 is DFQATT and CDR2 is SNEGSKA in the germline V gene (reference sequence). The CDR3 is made up of 11 amino acids. Written as DNA, the CDR3 is TGCAGTGCCACAGGGGCCACTGAAGCTTTCTTT. This codes for CSATGATEAFF.

This chain connects TRBV9 to TRBJ2-7; D is possibly TRBD2 (5 bases). Germline CDR1 and CDR2: SGDLS and YYNGEE. The CDR3 is made up of 14 amino acids. V was trimmed by 3 bases and J by 2 bases, leaving 12 bases between them. CDR3 residues: CASSGTSGPYEQYF. Written as DNA, the CDR3 is TGTGCCAGCAGCGGAACTAGTGGGCCCTACGAGCAGTACTTC.

This clone was counted between two and nine times. The chain links TRBV9 to TRBJ2-5; 15 nucleotides line up with TRBD2. The CDR3 spans 18 residues. The germline V gene has CDR1 SGDLS and CDR2 YYNGEE. The trim removed 0 bases at V and 2 bases at J, leaving 5 bases unmatched. The CDR3 reads CASSVASGLAGGQETQYF. The CDR3 bases are TGTGCCAGCAGCGTAGCCTCCGGACTAGCGGGAGGGCAAGAGACCCAGTACTTC.

This clone came up once. DNA of the CDR3: TGTGCCAGCCGGGGGAGTAGCGGGAGTATCAATGAGCAGTTCTTC. Its translation is CASRGSSGSINEQFF. The V gene is TRBV19, the J gene TRBJ2-1; 9 bases fit TRBD2. Germline-derived CDR1 and CDR2 are LNHDA and SQIVND (reference sequence). There are 15 residues in the CDR3. V lost 9 bases and J lost 6; bases outside the gene matches: 12.

The chain is built from TRBV14 and TRBJ2-7, with TRBD1 identical over 7 bases. Per the germline V gene, CDR1 is SGHDN and CDR2 is FVKESK. The CDR3 consists of 14 residues. V lost 4 bases, J lost 5 bases, and 8 bases stayed unmatched. CDR3 sequence reads: CASSLWGTVHEQYF. As DNA, the CDR3 is TGTGCCAGCAGCCTGTGGGGGACAGTCCACGAGCAGTACTTC.

CDR3 sequence (DNA): TGCGCCAGCAGCCCGGGGACTAGCGGGGGGGAGCTGTTTTTT. It yields the protein CASSPGTSGGELFF. The chain joins TRBV5-1 to TRBJ2-2; 12 bases line up with TRBD2. V lost 4 bases to trimming and J lost 8 bases; unmatched junction nucleotides: 3. The CDR3 contains 14 residues. Germline V lookup: CDR1 SGHRS, CDR2 YFSETQ.

The chain has TRBV29-1 and TRBJ2-7, with 9 bases lining up with TRBD1. Germline-derived CDR1 and CDR2 are SQVTM and ANQGSEA. V gave up 6 bases and J gave up 2 bases; unmatched junction bases: 11. The CDR3 covers 15 residues. Written as DNA, the CDR3 is TGCAGCGTCAAACGACCGGGACAGGGACCCTACGAGCAGTACTTC. Translation: CSVKRPGQGPYEQYF.

CDR3 sequence (DNA): TGTGCCAGCAGCCCCGGGACAGGAATTAATCAGCCCCAGCATTTT. Its protein is CASSPGTGINQPQHF. V is TRBV5-5 and J is TRBJ1-5, with 8 bases identical to TRBD1. Germline CDR1 and CDR2: SGHKS and YYEKEE (reference sequence). After removal of 4 bases from V and 4 bases from J, the junction contained 7 bases not matched to a gene. The CDR3 has 15 amino acids.

The chain employs TRBV10-3 and TRBJ1-2; the D gene is possibly TRBD1 (6 bases). CDR3 length: 16 amino acids. V was clipped by 4 bases and J by 4 bases, with 19 bases between them. Germline CDR1 reads ENHRY; CDR2 reads SYGVKD. The CDR3 DNA reads TGTGCCATCAGTGCAAAACACAGGGATCAGGTCTATGGCTACACCTTC. Translating gives CAISAKHRDQVYGYTF.

J is TRBJ2-1 and V is TRBV7-2; D possibly corresponds to TRBD1 (5 bases). Germline V lookup: CDR1 SGHTA, CDR2 FQGNSA. The germline V and J ends were trimmed by 6 bases and 6 bases, with 18 bases remaining between them. The CDR3 has 15 amino acids. CDR3 protein: CASSFSGVGANEQFF. CDR3 sequence (DNA): TGTGCCAGCAGTTTTTCTGGGGTAGGGGCCAATGAGCAGTTCTTC. Variable domain in full (rest from reference TRBV7-2 and TRBJ2-1): GAGVSQSPSNKVTEKGKDVELRCDPISGHTALYWYRQSLGQGLEFLIYFQGNSAPDKSGLPSDRFSAERTGGSVSTLTIQRTQQEDSAVYLCASSFSGVGANEQFFGPGTRLTVL.

There are a few counts of this clone. The rearrangement uses TRBV7-9 and TRBJ1-6, with D unclear. From germline, CDR1 is SEHNR and CDR2 FQNEAQ (reference sequence). CDR3 length: 11 amino acids. The ends were cut back, 5 bases at V and 8 bases at J, with 4 bases in the middle. The chain's CDR3 is CASSPDSPLHF. The CDR3 nucleotides are TGTGCCAGCAGCCCGGATTCACCCCTCCACTTT.